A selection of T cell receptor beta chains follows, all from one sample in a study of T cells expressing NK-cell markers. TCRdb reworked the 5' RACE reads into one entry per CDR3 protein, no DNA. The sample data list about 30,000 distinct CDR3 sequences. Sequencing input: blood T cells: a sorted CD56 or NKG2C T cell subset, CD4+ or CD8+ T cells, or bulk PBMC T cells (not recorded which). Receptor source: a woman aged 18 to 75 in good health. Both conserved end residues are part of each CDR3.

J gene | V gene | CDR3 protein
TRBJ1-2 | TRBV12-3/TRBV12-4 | CASSPAGAGYGYTF
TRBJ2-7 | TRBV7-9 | CASSPRTSGSPYEQYF
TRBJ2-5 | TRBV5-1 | CASSKEVAQETQYF
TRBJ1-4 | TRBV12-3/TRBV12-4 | CASSLTGGDEKLFF
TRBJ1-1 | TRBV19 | CASRTSGDTEAFF
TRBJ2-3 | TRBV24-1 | CATSPPGPTDTQYF
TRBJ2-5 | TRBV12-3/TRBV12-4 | CASSPDSSGSGKTQYF
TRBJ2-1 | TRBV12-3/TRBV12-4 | CASSQLAGGNNEQFF
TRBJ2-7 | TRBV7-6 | CASSPSSRGVDEQYF
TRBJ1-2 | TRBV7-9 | CASSSTNYGYTF
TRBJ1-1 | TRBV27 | CASSPLRTGSTEAFF
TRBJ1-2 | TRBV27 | CASSSGTGTLYGYTF
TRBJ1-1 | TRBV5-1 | CASSATPGANTEAFF
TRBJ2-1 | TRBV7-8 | CASSLGGTVNEQFF
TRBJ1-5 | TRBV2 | CASSDAGNQPQHF
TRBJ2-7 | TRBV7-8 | CASSLVAAESYEQYF
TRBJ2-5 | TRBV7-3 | CASSSILAGGMDQETQYF
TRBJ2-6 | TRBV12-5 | CASGFIREAGANVLTF
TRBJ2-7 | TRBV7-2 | CASSPSAVNEQYF
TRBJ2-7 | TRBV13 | CASSTSHHYYEQYF
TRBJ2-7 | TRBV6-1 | CANVDACLYEQYF
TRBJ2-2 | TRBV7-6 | CASSSDITGELFF